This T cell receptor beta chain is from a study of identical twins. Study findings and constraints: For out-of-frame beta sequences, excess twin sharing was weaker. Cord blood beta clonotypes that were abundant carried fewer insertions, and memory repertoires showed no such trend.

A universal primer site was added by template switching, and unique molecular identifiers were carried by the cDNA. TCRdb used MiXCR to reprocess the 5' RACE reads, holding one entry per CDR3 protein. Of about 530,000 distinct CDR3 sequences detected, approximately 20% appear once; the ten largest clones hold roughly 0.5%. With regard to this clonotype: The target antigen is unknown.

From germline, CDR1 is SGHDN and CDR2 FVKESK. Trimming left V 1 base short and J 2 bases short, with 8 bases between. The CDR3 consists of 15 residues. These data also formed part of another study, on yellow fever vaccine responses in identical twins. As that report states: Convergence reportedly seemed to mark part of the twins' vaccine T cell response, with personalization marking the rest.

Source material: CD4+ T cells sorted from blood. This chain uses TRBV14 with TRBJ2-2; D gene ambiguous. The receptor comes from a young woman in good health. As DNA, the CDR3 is TGTGCCAGCAGCCAAGGTCGCGTCAACACCGGGGAGCTGTTTTTT. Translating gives CASSQGRVNTGELFF.